What follows is one T cell receptor beta chain and its context. No antigen is known for it. V lost 3 bases to trimming and J lost 8 bases, with 11 bases between them. Germline V gene data show CDR1 as DFQATT and CDR2 as SNEGSKA (reference sequence). CDR3 length equals 12 residues. The sample originates from a study of blood T cells in healthy people across ages. Sample-barcoded 5' priming and a J-beta primer mix drove a second PCR of 7 to 11 cycles. CDR3-containing paired-end reads numbered at least 2.5 million in each sample. TCRdb processed the 5' RACE reads anew with MiXCR; each CDR3 protein has one entry. The table lists about 400,000 distinct CDR3 sequences, roughly half of them singletons. The study's findings and limits: No one knew whether donors had CMV, which possibly confounded expanded clonotype changes.

The chain carries TRBV20-1 and TRBJ2-1; D not resolved. Material for sequencing was blood. This receptor was taken from a man in his sixties in good health. CDR3 sequence (DNA): TGCAGTGCTAGGCGCTCGTCAGATGAGCAGTTCTTC. Its translation: CSARRSSDEQFF.